This note documents a single T cell receptor (beta chain) sequence. Antigen specificity is unknown. This record comes from a study of CD8+ T cells in alopecia areata. Across the study: It was oral tofacitinib, at 5 to 10 mg twice daily, that treated patients received. Patients remained on tofacitinib for 6 to 18 months and then went 6 months without it.

V shed 6 bases and J 8 bases; nucleotides not matched to a gene: 12. CDR3 length: 14 residues. Germline V gene lookup returns CDR1 SQVTM and CDR2 ANQGSEA. Following extraction, RNA underwent reverse transcription to cDNA, which served as the sequencing template. The protocol was immunoSEQ multiplex PCR, while the TCRdb copy is restricted to in-frame clones and leaves out a portion. The data contain 180,000 or so clones, about 63% of them singletons. Both peripheral blood and punch biopsies of lesional scalp skin were obtained from patients who had alopecia areata. Study-level points and caveats: TCR sharing was clearer in mice than between patients, perhaps partly owing to patient HLA diversity.

This TCR was sampled from a human donor with alopecia areata. The genes are TRBV29-1 and TRBJ1-4, with TRBD1 matching 7 bases. The source material was CD4+ T cells sorted from blood, sampled at week 0. CDR3 region: CSVRRGGLGEKLFF. The CDR3 DNA is TGCAGCGTCCGAAGAGGGGGCCTAGGAGAAAAACTGTTTTTT.